This entry is about one TCR beta chain. Its recognized antigen is unknown. Per-base quality was not reported, and no clone a single base away is much larger than it. These data belong to a study of blood T cells in healthy people across ages (dated by TCRdb to the mid-2010s). At the level of the whole study: In model experiments, roughly one uniquely barcoded TCR beta cDNA molecule per two T cells was captured by template switching. Four age groups were formed from the donors: young (average around 15 years), middle-aged (just under 40), aged (62) and long-lived (around 82). The study analyzed two additional independent replicas of 1 million unique cDNA reads from the same blood draw for two donors, one aged 18 to 30 and one aged 80 or older. Donors of different ages were randomly distributed across sequencing lanes to avoid experimental bias. Using deep sequencing normalized with unique cDNA molecular identifiers, the study measured how TCR beta repertoire diversity changes with age.

The paper's findings and limits, for the study overall: Total diversity estimates from one million sequenced T cells were considered lower bounds and underestimates. Conclusive comparison of naive and antigen-experienced compartments was prevented by the profiling of bulk unsorted PBMCs. Because the CMV infection status of the donors was unknown, age-related changes in expanded clonotypes may potentially have been confounded. A strong correlation was found between observed TCR beta diversity and the percentage of naive T cells measured by flow cytometry. Observed TCR beta diversity per million T cells fell roughly linearly with age, and a significant reduction was already apparent by age around 39. Compared with the aged group, the long-lived group had more naive CD4+ T cells, fewer expanded clones and increased TCR diversity, a pattern suggesting age selection.

Libraries came from 5' RACE. Sequenced using an Illumina HiSeq 2500. A second PCR of roughly 7 to 11 cycles was performed with a sample-barcoded 5' primer and a J-beta primer mix. Each TCR beta cDNA molecule received a unique molecular identifier from a template-switch 5' adaptor carrying 12 random nucleotides. Each sample yielded at least 2.5 million CDR3-containing paired-end reads. The Mint cDNA synthesis kit, primed by a TRBC-specific oligonucleotide, was used to synthesize first-strand cDNA from all RNA. All cDNA was treated with uracil-DNA glycosylase and then went through a first 18-cycle PCR with the universal primers M1SS and BC2_uni_R. On the authors' methods: For normalization, 1 million high-quality reads were randomly selected from each sample, with every read carrying a distinct molecular identifier. Instead of being binned into consensus sequences, reads that shared molecular identifiers were thrown out. MiTCR, set to a Q25 quality threshold and the strictest error-elimination algorithm, was used for CDR3 identification, clonotype clustering and error correction. A nonparametric unseen species model using Euler transformation provided a lower-bound estimate of total TCR beta diversity. TCRdb trimmed public reads at Q25 via fastp, called clones via MiXCR and kept in-frame beta chains. Merged by CDR3 protein, the rows form single entries marked with the most common genes and DNA. None of the V and J calls come from the authors' own analysis; TCRdb made them. The sample contains fewer than 2,000,000 distinct CDR3 sequences, about 35% of them found a single time. About 11% of the sample is in the top ten clones.

V loses 2 bases at its end and J loses 9 bases; junction bases beyond the gene matches: 8. The CDR3 runs 14 amino acids, cysteine and phenylalanine included. This entry keeps only the CDR3 DNA: 42 bases, framed from base 1. CDR1 and CDR2, looked up from the germline V gene, are SGHAT and FQNNGV. The donors were some 36 Caucasian individuals from Russia, aged 6 to 90 years, who were systemically healthy. Each donor gave 8.5 to 10 milliliters of peripheral blood, collected into EDTA-treated Vacutainer tubes. Ficoll-Paque density-gradient centrifugation was used to isolate PBMCs, with at least 6.5 million per sample. Trizol reagent was used to extract total RNA from PBMCs, with at least 5 micrograms per sample. For every donor, an aliquot of PBMCs went through flow cytometry to measure the percentages of naive CD45RAhigh/CD27high T cells.

Sequenced material: blood. The TCR was taken from a woman in her thirties in good health. This chain is built from TRBV11-2 and TRBJ2-7, with 9 middle bases fitting TRBD2. The DNA reads TGTGCCAGCAGCTTACAGCGGGAGGCCGGGGGGCAGTACTTC. Its coded protein is CASSLQREAGGQYF.